These 25 T cell receptor beta chains were sequenced from one sample in a study of OX40 agonist ivuxolimab in advanced cancers. Assay used: immunoSEQ multiplex PCR; TCRdb lists only in-frame clones, some missing. Of some 95,000 clones in the sample, under 95% are singletons; the top ten hold 0.45% to 0.55%. Sequencing used CD4+ or CD8+ T cells sorted from blood, obtained in a trial of the OX40 agonist ivuxolimab. Receptors were obtained from an adult with an advanced solid tumor such as melanoma, head and neck, liver or kidney cancer.

The chain is built from TRBV2 and TRBJ2-5, with D unresolved. This CDR3 spans 13 amino acids. V was clipped by 3 bases and J by 5 bases, with 10 bases between them. Germline V gene sequence: CDR1 SNHLY, CDR2 FYNNEI. The CDR3: CASSDWVGETQYF. The CDR3 DNA follows: TGTGCCAGCAGTGACTGGGTAGGGGAGACCCAGTACTTC.

V usage is TRBV7-6 and J usage is TRBJ2-5, with D unresolved. The CDR3 extends over 13 amino acids. Trimming removed 1 base at V and 5 bases at J, with 8 bases between. Germline-derived CDR1 and CDR2 are SGHVS and FNYEAQ. CDR3 nucleotide sequence: TGTGCCAGCAGCTTAGTCAACGCGGAGACCCAGTACTTC. Amino acid sequence: CASSLVNAETQYF.

This chain joins TRBV5-1 and TRBJ2-2, with D perhaps given as TRBD1 or TRBD2 (5 bases each). The germline CDR1 and CDR2 sequences are SGHRS and YFSETQ. Trimming removed 0 bases at V and 0 bases at J, with 6 bases between. This CDR3 comprises 15 residues. In nucleotides, the CDR3 is TGCGCCAGCAGCTTGGGAGGGGCGAACACCGGGGAGCTGTTTTTT. It codes for CASSLGGANTGELFF.

The rearrangement joins TRBV18 to TRBJ1-5; TRBD1 aligns across 11 bases. The CDR3 extends over 16 amino acids. V gave up 3 bases and J gave up 5 bases; unmatched junction bases: 6. Germline-derived CDR1 and CDR2 are KGHSH and LQKENI. The CDR3 nucleotides read TGTGCCAGCTCACCTCCGGGACAGGGGGGTCATCAGCCCCAGCATTTT. Translation: CASSPPGQGGHQPQHF. Drawing the rest from reference TRBV18 and TRBJ1-5, the complete variable domain is NAGVMQNPRHLVRRRGQEARLRCSPMKGHSHVYWYRQLPEEGLKFMVYLQKENIIDESGMPKERFSAEFPKEGPSILRIQQVVRGDSAAYFCASSPPGQGGHQPQHFGDGTRLSIL.

This clone was seen only once. The V call is TRBV7-2, the J call TRBJ2-1, with 7 nucleotides matching TRBD2. J gave up 4 bases and V 3 bases, and 3 bases lay outside the gene matches. There are 14 residues in the CDR3. Germline V gene lookup returns CDR1 SGHTA and CDR2 FQGNSA. The DNA of the CDR3 is TGTGCCAGCAGCTTCCTAGCGGTGTACAATGAGCAGTTCTTC. Translation gives CASSFLAVYNEQFF.

The genes are TRBV5-6 and TRBJ2-1, with 7 positions matching TRBD1. Germline lookup yields CDR1 SGHDT and CDR2 YYEEEE. This CDR3 contains 15 residues. V was clipped by 2 bases and J by 2 bases; unmatched bases: 4. CDR3: CASSLQGQPYNEQFF. The CDR3 nucleotides are TGTGCCAGCAGCTTACAGGGGCAGCCCTACAATGAGCAGTTCTTC.

This clone was seen just once. The chain joins TRBV7-9 to TRBJ2-7, with TRBD2 as a possible D gene (6 bases). The germline gives CDR1 SEHNR, CDR2 FQNEAQ (reference sequence). This CDR3 is built from 13 residues. Trimming left V 1 base short and J 5 bases short, with 9 bases between. CDR3 region: CASSLVGSDEQYF. CDR3 DNA sequence: TGTGCCAGCAGCTTAGTCGGGAGCGACGAGCAGTACTTC.

The V gene is TRBV10-3, the J gene TRBJ1-1; TRBD1 is a possible D gene (6 bases). V dropped 10 bases and J dropped 8 bases, with 14 bases sitting between them. The CDR3 contains 11 residues. CDR1 ENHRY and CDR2 SYGVKD come from the germline V gene. CDR3 protein: CATKLQGEAFF. The DNA of the CDR3 is TGTGCCACAAAATTACAGGGAGAAGCTTTCTTT.

The rearrangement joins TRBV19 to TRBJ2-2; TRBD1 agrees at 7 bases. Germline V gene lookup returns CDR1 LNHDA and CDR2 SQIVND (reference sequence). The CDR3 loop spans 12 amino acids. The J segment lost 6 bases and the V segment lost 9 bases, leaving 4 bases of the junction unmatched. The CDR3 nucleotides are TGTGCCAGCCAGACAGGGTCCGGGGAGCTGTTTTTT. Translation gives CASQTGSGELFF. Using reference TRBV19 and TRBJ2-2 for the parts outside the CDR3, the full variable domain is DGGITQSPKYLFRKEGQNVTLSCEQNLNHDAMYWYRQDPGQGLRLIYYSQIVNDFQKGDIAEGYSVSREKKESFPLTVTSAQKNPTAFYLCASQTGSGELFFGEGSRLTVL.

This clone was seen more than once but under ten times. The chain couples TRBV2 to TRBJ2-2; 12 nucleotides align to TRBD2. Germline assignment: CDR1 SNHLY and CDR2 FYNNEI. V shed 5 bases, J shed 8 bases, and the junction held 6 bases outside the gene matches. CDR3 length: 15 residues. The DNA for the CDR3 is TGTGCCAGCAGTTACCTAGCGGGAGGGTCGGGGGAGCTGTTTTTT. Protein sequence: CASSYLAGGSGELFF.

This chain connects TRBV4-2 to TRBJ1-1; a possible D gene is TRBD1 (5 bases). Between the trimmed V and J ends, which lost 4 bases and 2 bases, there was a span of 17 bases. This CDR3 region has 16 residues. CDR1 is LGHNA, CDR2 YNFKEQ, per germline. CDR3 nucleotides: TGTGCCAGCAGCCCGGGGTCCCGGACACAAAACACTGAAGCTTTCTTT. This gives the protein CASSPGSRTQNTEAFF.

The V gene is TRBV6-6, the J gene TRBJ1-3; D unresolved. V was trimmed by 2 bases and J by 2 bases, leaving 10 bases between them. The length of the CDR3 is 15 residues. Germline values: CDR1 MNHNY, CDR2 SVGAGI (reference sequence). The CDR3 spells CASSYVGSPGNTIYF. CDR3 coding DNA: TGTGCCAGCAGTTACGTTGGGTCCCCTGGAAACACCATATATTTT.

This sequence joins TRBV7-2 and TRBJ1-5; D gene unclear. V shed 4 bases and J shed 7 bases, with 8 bases lying between them. This CDR3 contains 12 residues. Germline V gene data show CDR1 as SGHTA and CDR2 as FQGNSA. In DNA form, the CDR3 reads TGTGCCAGCAGCTCTCAAGGACAGCCCCAGCATTTT. This gives the protein CASSSQGQPQHF.

This chain joins TRBV18 and TRBJ2-3, with 8 bases that match TRBD1. V was pared by 0 bases and J by 4 bases, with 3 bases of the junction left unmatched. Germline V gives CDR1 KGHSH, CDR2 LQKENI. This CDR3 is built from 15 residues. The CDR3, as DNA: TGTGCCAGCTCACCACCGACAGGGGCCCCAGATACGCAGTATTTT. This translates into CASSPPTGAPDTQYF.

The V and J genes are TRBV5-4 and TRBJ2-1; possible D gene TRBD2, 5 bases. With 2 bases removed from V and 9 bases from J, the gap between germline ends came to 15 bases. Germline V CDR1 and CDR2: SGHNT, YYREEE (reference sequence). The CDR3 is made up of 14 amino acids. The CDR3, as DNA: TGTGCCAGCAGCTTCGGGGTAGCCCTCGGTGAGCAGTTCTTC. Translated: CASSFGVALGEQFF. Full variable domain (rest looked up from reference TRBV5-4 and TRBJ2-1): ETGVTQSPTHLIKTRGQQVTLRCSSQSGHNTVSWYQQALGQGPQFIFQYYREEENGRGNFPPRFSGLQFPNYSSELNVNALELDDSALYLCASSFGVALGEQFFGPGTRLTVL.

The table lists this clone with a count of one. The chain combines TRBV19 with TRBJ1-4; possible D gene TRBD1, 6 bases. There are 15 residues in the CDR3. The germline V gene has CDR1 LNHDA and CDR2 SQIVND (reference sequence). V lost 4 bases and J lost 6, with 15 bases in between. The CDR3 coding sequence is TGTGCCAGTAGTAGTTTAGGGACACCAGATGAAAAACTGTTTTTT. Translation gives CASSSLGTPDEKLFF.

This chain joins TRBV5-1 and TRBJ2-5; D is possibly TRBD2 (5 bases). The V and J ends lost 3 bases and 2 bases respectively, with 14 bases between them. The length of the CDR3 is 15 residues. Germline V gene data show CDR1 as SGHRS and CDR2 as YFSETQ. The CDR3 nucleotides read TGCGCCAGCAGCTCAACCCTCGGGGATCAAGAGACCCAGTACTTC. Translating gives CASSSTLGDQETQYF.

The chain has TRBV6-6 and TRBJ1-6; maybe TRBD1 (6 bases). The CDR3 covers 14 residues. V lost 6 bases and J 5 bases, leaving 11 bases between the germline ends. Germline CDR1 MNHNY, CDR2 SVGAGI (reference sequence). CDR3 in DNA: TGTGCCAGCAGGGGGACAAGAGATAATTCACCCCTCCACTTT. Translation gives CASRGTRDNSPLHF.

Of note for this clone: An end of the junction does not agree with germline; a read error may underlie this. The V call is TRBV19, the J call TRBJ1-5; TRBD1 agrees at 12 bases. Germline V gene lookup returns CDR1 LNHDA and CDR2 SQIVND (reference sequence). This CDR3 spans 16 amino acids. In DNA, the CDR3 is TGTGCCAGTAGTAATACCGGGACAGGGGGCAATCGGCCCCAGCATTTT. Protein sequence: CASSNTGTGGNRPQHF. Drawing the rest from reference TRBV19 and TRBJ1-5, the complete variable domain is DGGITQSPKYLFRKEGQNVTLSCEQNLNHDAMYWYRQDPGQGLRLIYYSQIVNDFQKGDIAEGYSVSREKKESFPLTVTSAQKNPTAFYLCASSNTGTGGNRPQHFGDGTRLSIL.

This chain joins TRBV21-1 and TRBJ2-4; the D call of TRBD1 is as the table states it, not checked on the DNA. TRBV21-1 is recorded as a pseudogene. CDR3 length: 11 amino acids. This CDR3 reads CASRIDRDQYF. The CDR3 DNA follows: TGTGCCAGCAGAATCGACAGGGATCAGTACTTC.

The V gene is TRBV5-1, the J gene TRBJ2-6, with D perhaps TRBD1 (6 bases). V lost 2 bases and J lost 0, with 15 bases in between. CDR1 SGHRS and CDR2 YFSETQ come from the germline V gene. This CDR3 is built from 18 residues. As DNA, the CDR3 is TGCGCCAGCAGCTTCCTAGGTGGGGGCGCCTCTGGGGCCAACGTCCTGACTTTC. Translating gives CASSFLGGGASGANVLTF. The whole variable domain, remainder taken from reference TRBV5-1 and TRBJ2-6, is KAGVTQTPRYLIKTRGQQVTLSCSPISGHRSVSWYQQTPGQGLQFLFEYFSETQRNKGNFPGRFSGRQFSNSRSEMNVSTLELGDSALYLCASSFLGGGASGANVLTFGAGSRLTVL.

The chain employs TRBV5-1 and TRBJ2-7, with D uncertain. Germline CDR1 reads SGHRS; CDR2 reads YFSETQ. The germline V and J ends were trimmed by 4 bases and 6 bases, with 11 bases remaining between them. The CDR3 loop spans 12 amino acids. The CDR3 reads CASSPGDSEQYF. CDR3 nucleotides: TGCGCCAGCAGCCCTGGGGATTCCGAGCAGTACTTC.

The genes are TRBV5-1 and TRBJ2-1; 11 positions match TRBD2. CDR3 size: 16 residues. Trimming removed 2 bases from V and 7 bases from J; junction bases left unmatched: 8. Germline loops: CDR1 SGHRS, CDR2 YFSETQ. CDR3 coding DNA: TGCGCCAGCAGCTTATCCCTAGCGGGGGGAGGTAATGAGCAGTTCTTC. This sequence encodes CASSLSLAGGGNEQFF.

The chain carries TRBV11-3 and TRBJ2-7; weak D call: TRBD2 (5 bases). The CDR3 has 15 amino acids. Trimming left V 3 bases short and J 0 bases short, with 12 bases between. The germline gives CDR1 SGHNT, CDR2 YENEEA. The CDR3: CASSLSRESSYEQYF. The DNA of the CDR3 is TGTGCCAGCAGCTTGTCTAGGGAGAGCTCCTACGAGCAGTACTTC. Drawing the rest from reference TRBV11-3 and TRBJ2-7, the complete variable domain is EAGVVQSPRYKIIEKKQPVAFWCNPISGHNTLYWYLQNLGQGPELLIRYENEEAVDDSQLPKDRFSAERLKGVDSTLKIQPAELGDSAVYLCASSLSRESSYEQYFGPGTRLTVT.

The J gene is TRBJ1-1, the V gene TRBV6-5; TRBD1 is a possible D gene (5 bases). The CDR3 consists of 13 residues. Germline lookup yields CDR1 MNHEY and CDR2 SVGAGI. V was trimmed by 5 bases and J by 8 bases, leaving 15 bases between them. The CDR3 reads CASSTNRDGEAFF. CDR3 DNA sequence: TGTGCCAGCAGTACCAACCGGGACGGCGAAGCTTTCTTT.